This T cell receptor beta chain was found in a study of blood T cell repertoires in COVID-19. Study-level information: Acute and convalescent COVID-19 specimens originated in the United States, Italy and Spain. Sources were T cells, B-cell-depleted T cells, or PBMCs; the material itself was cDNA or gDNA.

V shed 5 bases and J shed 8 bases, with 13 bases lying between them. Germline V gene lookup returns CDR1 MNHEY and CDR2 SMNVEV (reference sequence). This CDR3 contains 13 residues. In the source study's methods: Nucleated cell counts were estimated from reference gene primer amplification. Sequencing was performed with immunoSEQ multiplex PCR; in TCRdb, only in-frame clones are kept and a portion is missing. D and trimming come from the DNA, and the V and J calls and clone size come from that table. The sample consists of 250,000 to 350,000 clones, about 89% of them appearing once. The chain is built from TRBV27 and TRBJ2-1; the D is unclear. Material for sequencing was peripheral blood. This sequence originates from a woman in her fifties or sixties with acute or convalescent COVID-19. As DNA, the CDR3 is TGTGCCAGCAGTACACCGCCCTGGCATGAGCAGTTCTTC. Its translation is CASSTPPWHEQFF.